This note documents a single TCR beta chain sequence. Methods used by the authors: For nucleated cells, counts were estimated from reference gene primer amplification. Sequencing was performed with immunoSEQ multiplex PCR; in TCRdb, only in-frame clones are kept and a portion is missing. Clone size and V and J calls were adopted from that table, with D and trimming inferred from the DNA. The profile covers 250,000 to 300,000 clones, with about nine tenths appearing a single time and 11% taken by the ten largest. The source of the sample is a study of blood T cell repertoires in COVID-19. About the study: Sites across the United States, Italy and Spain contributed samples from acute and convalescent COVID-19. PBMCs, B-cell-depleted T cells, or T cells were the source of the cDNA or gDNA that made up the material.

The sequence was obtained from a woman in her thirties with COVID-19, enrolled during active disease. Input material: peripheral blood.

CDR3: CASSQSSGYFYEQYF. DNA of the CDR3: TGCGCCAGCAGCCAATCTAGCGGATACTTCTACGAGCAGTACTTC. The V call is TRBV4-1, the J call TRBJ2-7, with 7 bases aligning to TRBD2. The germline V gene has CDR1 MGHRA and CDR2 YSYEKL. CDR3 length: 15 residues. V was pared by 2 bases and J by 3 bases, with 7 bases of the junction left unmatched.